This T cell receptor (beta chain) is drawn from a study of cytomegalovirus exposure and HLA in healthy donors (TCRdb year 2017). Turning to the overall study: In an earlier analysis of approximately 500 of the donors, 250 to 300 Gb of sequence data and 117 million unique TCR beta sequences from approximately 180 million T cells were reported. An early release covering roughly 600 HLA-typed donors comprised approximately 290 gigabases of sequencing data and 85 million to 100 million unique TCR sequences. Among the roughly 400 genotyped donors, around 81% belonged to the genetic ancestry cluster associated with self-reported Caucasian donors. The study was designed to test whether signatures of past pathogen exposure could be identified by cataloging public T cell receptors. The study profiled the T cell repertoires of 500 to 800 subjects by immunosequencing and related them to cytomegalovirus serostatus. A separate validation cohort of about 110 different subjects was used in addition to the roughly 670-subject first cohort. To predict cytomegalovirus infection status, the study combined high-throughput TCR immunosequencing, statistical association of individual TCRs with disease status, and machine learning. In a later analysis, previously published TCR beta repertoires from several hundred donors were re-analyzed and high-resolution HLA genotyping was added so that TCR occurrence patterns could be studied. The later analysis used no new phenotypic data to find candidate immune exposures, relying instead on TCR beta sequences and their occurrence across donors. To decide whether each TCR beta V gene segment behaved as functional or pseudogenic, an earlier analysis of some 570 of the donors relied on high-throughput TCR beta sequencing. Donor age, sex, ethnicity and CMV serostatus were compiled alongside the repertoire data. A later genetic analysis took genome-wide SNP genotypes for about 55% of the 666 donors and used that subset as a discovery cohort. Every repertoire in the discovery cohort had been generated on one and the same sequencing platform. HLA typing included class I and class II loci at four-digit resolution. Typing coverage differed by locus: A, B, C, DRB1 and DQB1 were typed in about 629-630 donors, DQA1 in about 500, DPA1 in around 580, and DPB1 in roughly 470. About five DR-DQ haplotypes were treated as single units for association and clustering because of strong linkage in the cohort. Among about 400 genotyped donors of the cohort, an average of about 220,000 unique TCR beta nucleotide sequences was sequenced per donor, of which 15% to 20% were non-productive.

Paper-wide results and their limitations: In vitro tests confirmed that a few of the cytomegalovirus-associated TCR beta chains recognize cytomegalovirus antigens. In the study, some 160 TCR beta chains were listed as associated with cytomegalovirus. Correlated functional status among segregating V segments might reflect linkage disequilibrium, but an unknown experimental factor could not be ruled out. A further reported finding was that TCR beta sequences accurately predicted the HLA-A and HLA-B alleles for most subjects in the first cohort. Immune exposure information for the cohort was limited to CMV serostatus. The cohort was sequenced for TCR beta chains only, and without alpha or paired-chain data the features that could be detected were limited. According to a later analysis, most CMV-associated TCR beta chains appeared to be HLA-restricted, and the HLA associations seemed to be driven largely by CMV exposure. The authors suggested that the approach could potentially be extended to other disease states and immunological phenotypes. A later analysis found that TCR association rates varied across HLA loci, with DRB1 alleles showing the most associated TCRs and HLA-C alleles the fewest. Most TCR sequences were seen in very few donors, while some public TCRs were found in many individuals. The classifier was reported to diagnose cytomegalovirus status with high specificity and sensitivity in both the original and validation cohorts. Broadly in line with IMGT annotations, most TCR beta V segments showed up in productive rearrangements about 87% or about 30% of the time in an earlier analysis of several hundred of the donors. A cluster of highly shared sequence variants was judged likely to be a technical artifact of the sequencing pipeline. Compared with the roughly 670-donor mean, donors in an Asian-associated ancestry cluster had fewer N-insertions in productive TCRs, according to a later genetic analysis. In a later analysis, HLA-associated TCR beta chains were found to be more clonally expanded and to have lower generation probabilities than equally common non-associated chains. Some IMGT-functional V segments, including TRBV6-2 and TRBV6-3, could not be distinguished by the 87-base-pair reads and were therefore excluded. In a later analysis, some 18,000 TCR beta sequences were associated with specific HLA alleles at a false discovery rate of 0.05. In a later genetic analysis, a missense DCLRE1C variant was associated with V-gene and J-gene trimming of TCR beta chains, and the association was replicated in an independent cohort. Sequencing depth was assumed to be roughly uniform across donors in the presence/absence analyses, though that assumption may not hold. According to a later analysis, parvovirus B19, influenza, CMV and Epstein-Barr virus appeared linked to several top co-occurrence clusters. Because HLA typing was unavailable for some donors at each locus, only the typed subset was used in association tests. Because counts were too low, around 17 rarely observed V segments, including chromosome 9 orphons, were left out of the earlier analysis of 587 of the donors. Assigning TCR associations to individual alleles was difficult when HLA alleles, especially DR and DQ, strongly co-occurred.

The cohort was made up of 650 to 700 healthy bone marrow donors. At the time of sampling, all cohort members were nominally healthy, though unrecorded immune exposures were likely present. The donor was CMV seronegative and was included in the group of about 350 seronegative cohort members. Every donor gave a peripheral blood sample, and the peripheral blood mononuclear cells from that sample were used for TCR beta sequencing. The Qiagen DNeasy Blood Extraction Kit was used to extract genomic DNA from the blood cell samples. The library was prepared using the immunoSEQ multiplex PCR assay. For the multiplex PCR, a mixture combining 60 forward primers for TCR Vbeta segments and 13 reverse primers for TCR Jbeta segments was used. The CDR3 region of rearranged TCR beta genes was amplified from genomic DNA with a multiplex PCR assay. Amplified TCR beta libraries were sequenced as 87-base-pair reads on the Illumina HiSeq System. Regarding the original processing steps: A later analysis tallied roughly 78 million unique TCR beta chains across the roughly 610 repertoires, and approximately 9.9 million of those chains were shared by two or more donors. A nearest-neighbor algorithm error-corrected the raw reads and collapsed the reads into unique sequences, merging closely related sequences to remove PCR and sequencing errors. CDR3 sequences were aligned to IMGT reference sequences to assign V, D and J gene segments. For a sequence to be retained, at least a six-nucleotide match to both a V gene segment and a J gene segment was required. Rearrangements were classified as productive when the CDR3 lacked stop codons and remained in frame with V and J, and all other rearrangements were classified as non-productive. CDR3 was defined according to IMGT convention as the region running from the second conserved V-encoded cysteine to the conserved J-encoded phenylalanine. The earlier analysis of about 530 of the donors excluded any sequence lacking an unambiguous match to a single V gene segment. An earlier analysis of 500 to 600 of the donors classified V segments as functional when productive rearrangements were above 56.7% and as segregating when the standard deviation between donors was above 5%. A statistical classification framework was developed to diagnose cytomegalovirus status using the catalog of TCR beta chain sequences. A later analysis assigned V and J genes by comparing TCR nucleotide sequences with IMGT/GENE-DB human TR gene sequences. Using the TCRdist pipeline, a later analysis assigned CDR3 sequences along with most-parsimonious VDJ recombination scenarios. In a later analysis, every TCR beta chain was defined by the combination of its CDR3 amino acid sequence and its V-gene family, and reads without a unique V-gene family were dropped. A later analysis removed several hundred highly shared, low-generation-probability nucleotide sequences to deal with suspected cross-contamination and a sequencing artifact. In a later analysis, a clonal expansion index for each public chain was calculated from normalized within-repertoire ranks of inferred template counts. Generation probabilities in a later analysis came from a VDJ recombination model fitted to out-of-frame rearrangements, and those results were checked against IGoR. In a later analysis, TCR-TCR, TCR-HLA and TCR-CMV co-occurrence was scored with hypergeometric tests, and a repertoire-size bias correction was applied to TCR pairs. A later analysis estimated false discovery rates by permuting HLA or CMV assignments 20 times. A later analysis grouped co-occurring TCRs with DBSCAN, adding TCRdist sequence similarity when clustering within HLA-allele-positive subsets. For co-occurrence clustering, repertoires with fewer than 30,000 or more than 120,000 public chains were excluded, along with four or five repertoires with anomalous nucleotide sharing. TCRdb re-hosts the immuneACCESS table, in-frame sequences only. Its copies lack some clones; in the studies checked, an unresolved V gene accounts for under half of them, and the cause for the rest is not known. V and J calls and clone size are given by that table; D and trimming were obtained from the DNA. Recorded for this sample are some 200,000 clones; about 88% of them occurred a single time. The ten largest account for 0.2% to 0.3% of the sample.

From cysteine to phenylalanine, the CDR3 is 17 amino acids long. The only DNA kept is the CDR3, 51 bases in frame from the first base. The germline V gene (reference sequence) gives CDR1 as GTSNPN and CDR2 as SVGIG. V lost 0 bases and J lost 5 bases; the stretch between them is 20 bases long. Concerning this clone: Its specific antigen is unknown. Qualities for individual bases were not recorded, and no much larger clone is one base off.

The rearranged segments are TRBV30 and TRBJ2-4; no D gene call is confident. This TCR was recovered from a girl under three years old in good health and CMV-seronegative. Sequencing was carried out using PBMCs. The DNA sequence is given as TGTGCCTGGAGTGTAATACAGACCAGAAACCTGCAAAACATTCAGTACTTC. This sequence encodes CAWSVIQTRNLQNIQYF.